Shown below are 7 T cell receptor beta chains from a single sample sequenced in a study of vaccination effects on CD4 cells after COVID-19. The antigens these receptors bind are not known. Under the ViraFEST assay, PBMC were stimulated with viral peptide pools so that antigen-specific CD4+ T cells expanded. Sequencing was performed afterwards. CD4+ T cells were isolated after around 10 days of culture. Each person got two doses of an mRNA SARS-CoV-2 vaccine, BNT162b2 or mRNA-1273. The method was immunoSEQ multiplex PCR; TCRdb's version includes in-frame clones alone and lacks a portion of them. The data contain some 35,000 clones, approximately 84% of them seen just once; the ten biggest clones take up 1.5% to 2.5%. The sequences come from CD4+ T cells from PBMCs cultured with HCoV-NL63 spike peptides, collected after COVID-19 vaccination. The receptors derive from a human donor who received a COVID-19 vaccine. Some clones in this sample may be carry-over from other donors' samples.

This clone was found once. The chain recombines TRBV4-1 with TRBJ1-2, with no clear D. From germline, CDR1 is MGHRA and CDR2 YSYEKL. Trimming left V 6 bases short and J 6 bases short, with 14 bases between. CDR3 size: 13 residues. The CDR3 sequence: CASRQSSGNGYTF. CDR3 nucleotide sequence: TGCGCCAGCAGGCAATCCTCGGGGAATGGCTACACCTTC.

The J gene is TRBJ1-6, the V gene TRBV5-8; 11 bases line up with TRBD1. This CDR3 is 14 amino acids long. Germline trimming cut 4 bases from V and 8 bases from J; bases unmatched to any gene: 2. Germline V gene lookup returns CDR1 SGHTS and CDR2 YDEGEE. The CDR3 here is CASSGGQGDSPLHF. The CDR3 DNA follows: TGTGCCAGCAGCGGGGGACAGGGGGATTCACCCCTCCACTTT.

The rearrangement links TRBV5-6 to TRBJ1-2, with 7 bases that match TRBD1. V was pared by 4 bases and J by 0 bases, with 3 bases of the junction left unmatched. Germline loops: CDR1 SGHDT, CDR2 YYEEEE. CDR3 length: 14 amino acids. CDR3 in amino acids: CASSLDRPNYGYTF. In DNA, the CDR3 is TGTGCCAGCAGCCTGGACAGGCCTAACTATGGCTACACCTTC.

The V gene is TRBV2, the J gene TRBJ1-1, with 11 bases lining up with TRBD1. Losses at the gene ends were 6 bases for V and 11 bases for J; bases not matched to a gene: 17. Germline CDR1 and CDR2: SNHLY and FYNNEI. This CDR3 spans 16 amino acids. CDR3 in DNA: TGTGCCAGCAGAAGATCTCCGGGACAGGGGGAAGGAATGGCTTTCTTT. Its protein is CASRRSPGQGEGMAFF.

The chain links TRBV19 to TRBJ2-3, with D possibly matching TRBD1 (5 bases). There are 15 residues in the CDR3. The V gene's germline CDR1 is LNHDA and CDR2 SQIVND (reference sequence). Trimming shortened V by 8 bases and J by 1 base, and 16 bases separated the two germline ends. The CDR3 loop reads CASSLQGRGTDTQYF. The CDR3 DNA reads as TGTGCCAGTTCCCTTCAGGGAAGGGGCACAGATACGCAGTATTTT.

The chain couples TRBV7-2 to TRBJ2-5; 8 bases line up with TRBD1. Germline values: CDR1 SGHTA, CDR2 FQGNSA. The CDR3 extends over 15 amino acids. V lost 5 bases to trimming and J lost 5 bases; unmatched junction nucleotides: 10. The CDR3 bases are TGTGCCAGCAGCGCCACAGGGGGTAGGGGCGAGACCCAGTACTTC. Encoded protein: CASSATGGRGETQYF.

The genes are TRBV6-2 or TRBV6-3 and TRBJ2-5; 7 positions match TRBD1. CDR1 and CDR2 from the germline V gene are MNHEY and SVGEGT. CDR3 length: 16 residues. Trimming took 7 bases from V and 1 from J; bases not matched to a gene: 12. The CDR3, as DNA: TGTGCCAGCAACCCTGGGACAGCTACTACCCAAGAGACCCAGTACTTC. Protein product: CASNPGTATTQETQYF.